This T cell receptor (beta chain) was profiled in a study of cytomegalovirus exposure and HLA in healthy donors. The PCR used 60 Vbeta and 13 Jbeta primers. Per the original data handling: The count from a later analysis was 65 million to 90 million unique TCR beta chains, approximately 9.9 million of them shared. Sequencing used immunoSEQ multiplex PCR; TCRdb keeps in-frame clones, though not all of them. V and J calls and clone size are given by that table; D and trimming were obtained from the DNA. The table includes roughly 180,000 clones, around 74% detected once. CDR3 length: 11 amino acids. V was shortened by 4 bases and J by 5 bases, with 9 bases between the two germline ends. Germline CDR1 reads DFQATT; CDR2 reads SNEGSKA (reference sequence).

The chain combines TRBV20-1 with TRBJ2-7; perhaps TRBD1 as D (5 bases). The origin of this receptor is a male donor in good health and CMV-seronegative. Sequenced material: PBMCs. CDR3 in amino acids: CSATGFDEQYF. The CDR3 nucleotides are TGCAGTGCTACAGGGTTTGACGAGCAGTACTTC.